The sequence of this TCR beta chain was determined in a study of blood T cell repertoires in COVID-19 (TCRdb year 2020). Regarding the study in general: The collaborator samples originated in the United States, Italy and Spain and spanned the acute and convalescent phases of COVID-19. Samples came from the ongoing ImmuneRACE study (first 160 participants) plus 1,254 subjects from 6 global collaborators. Where HLA class I and class II types were available, the types were taken from metadata supplied by the sample provider, not from assay-based typing. A freely available public database, intended as a resource for researchers studying the immune response to SARS-CoV-2, is where the repertoires were released. The dataset comprised deeply sampled blood TCRbeta repertoires from subjects exposed to, actively infected with, or recovered from COVID-19. The sample metadata nearly always contained a de-identified subject ID, COVID-19 status, age in years and sex. The prospective study material was composed of cDNA or gDNA derived from T cells, B-cell-depleted T cells, or PBMCs.

The germline V gene specifies MDHEN as CDR1 and SYDVKM as CDR2. A distance of 17 bases separates the germline ends of V and J, which lose 6 bases and 4 bases respectively. The CDR3 measures 15 amino acids from cysteine to phenylalanine. Of the read, only the CDR3 DNA is kept; its 45 bases are in frame from base 1. In the prospective study, participants were roughly 18 to 100 years old, resided in 25 or so geographic areas of the United States, and were enrolled through a virtual design. In the prospective study, cohorts were assigned on the basis of participant-reported clinical history obtained from a screening survey and a study questionnaire. ImmuneRACE Cohort 3 recovered participants were defined by two consecutive negative NP/OP PCR tests, healthcare professional clearance, or symptom resolution. In the prospective study, whole blood, serum and a nasopharyngeal or oropharyngeal swab were collected from each participant by mobile phlebotomists. Participants in the prospective study had the option to provide additional blood draws and questionnaires over a roughly 2-month period. Blood samples from the prospective study were shipped frozen or at room temperature prior to DNA extraction.

General conclusions and limits of the study: Clinical and demographic metadata were provided uncurated, with the amount varying by source and participant.

The immunoSEQ Assay, a bias-controlled multiplex PCR, was used to amplify TCRbeta CDR3 regions from genomic DNA. As for how the authors treated the data: Nucleated cell counts per sample were estimated from amplification of reference gene primers within the assay. To quantify the absolute abundance of each unique TCRbeta CDR3 rearrangement, sequence reads were collapsed and filtered. Productive Simpson clonality was computed per sample as the square root of Simpson's diversity index over productive rearrangements. Held by TCRdb, this immuneACCESS table contains in-frame sequences only and omits some clones. Under half of the omission traces to an unresolved V gene where checked; the cause of the rest is unknown. The V and J calls and the clone size are those of that table, but D and trimming were determined from the DNA. The sample contains some 400,000 clones, 75% to 90% of them found a single time. The top ten hold 0.95% to 1.2% of the sample.

As for this clone: Its specific antigen is unknown. Base qualities are not recorded, but no much larger clone differs from it by a single base.

Sequencing was carried out using PBMCs or T cells enriched from blood (not recorded which). The sequence links TRBV28 to TRBJ2-3, with a weak D call of TRBD1 (6 bases match). This clonotype was sampled from a man aged 25 to 40 who had recovered from COVID-19. The nucleotide sequence reads as follows: TGTGCCAGCAGGCCGGGACACGTTCTCGCAGATACGCAGTATTTT. It encodes CASRPGHVLADTQYF.